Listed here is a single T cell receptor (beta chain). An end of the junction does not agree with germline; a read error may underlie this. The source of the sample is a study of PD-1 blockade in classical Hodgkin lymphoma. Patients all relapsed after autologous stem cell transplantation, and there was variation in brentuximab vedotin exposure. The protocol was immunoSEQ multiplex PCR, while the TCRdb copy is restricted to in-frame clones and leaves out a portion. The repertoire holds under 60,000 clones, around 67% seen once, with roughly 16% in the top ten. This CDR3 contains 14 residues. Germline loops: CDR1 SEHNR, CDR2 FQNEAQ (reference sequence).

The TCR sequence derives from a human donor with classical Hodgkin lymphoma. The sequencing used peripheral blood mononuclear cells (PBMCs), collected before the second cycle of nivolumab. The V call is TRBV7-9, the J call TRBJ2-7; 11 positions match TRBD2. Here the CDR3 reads CASSLAGGFNEQYF. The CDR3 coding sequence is TGTGCCAGCAGCCTAGCGGGAGGTTTTAACGAGCAGTACTTC.